A selection of T cell receptor beta chains follows, all from one sample in a study of T cells in Graves' hyperthyroidism and ophthalmopathy. MiXCR, applied by TCRdb to the multiplex PCR reads, yields one record per CDR3 protein. The repertoire consists of about 620,000 distinct CDR3 sequences, with about 17% occurring once and the leading ten covering approximately 3.8%. Sequencing was done on a sample of blood. These receptors were taken from a woman aged 30 to 39 with Graves' hyperthyroidism. Each CDR3 is given with its conserved first and last residue. D genes are given only for firm matches. Not every row has a clone size; where given, it reads once, few, many or a size class.

CDR3 protein	D gene	V gene	clone size	J gene
CASSYPYQGDYGYTF	-	TRBV6-2/TRBV6-3	-	TRBJ1-2
CASRGASGSKYEQYF	TRBD2	TRBV2	many	TRBJ2-7
CASSPEGESSYNEQFF	-	TRBV2	many	TRBJ2-1
CASSLEGRAYGYTF	-	TRBV5-1	many	TRBJ1-2
CASSMHSGQPNGANVLTF	-	TRBV5-1	-	TRBJ2-6
CSAGRTGGNEQFF	TRBD1	TRBV20-1	-	TRBJ2-1
CASSLRRGNTDTQYF	TRBD2	TRBV27	many	TRBJ2-3
CASSHRGVGETQYF	TRBD1	TRBV7-8	many	TRBJ2-5
CTSSLEMNTEAFF	-	TRBV11-3	many	TRBJ1-1
CASRGTDGDGYTF	-	TRBV2	many	TRBJ1-2
CATSSLRMTSGNTGELFF	TRBD2	TRBV15	-	TRBJ2-2
CASSLQGASGANVLTF	-	TRBV12-3/TRBV12-4	few	TRBJ2-6
CAISEQRYGYTF	-	TRBV10-3	few	TRBJ1-2
CASSFGVGDTEAFF	-	TRBV5-1	-	TRBJ1-1
CSARNRLAGRTDTQYF	TRBD2	TRBV20-1	-	TRBJ2-3
CASSQRGHEQYF	-	TRBV4-1	few	TRBJ2-7
CASSLAGQNYGYTF	-	TRBV5-4	few	TRBJ1-2
CATSDLDRKGNEQFF	-	TRBV24-1	few	TRBJ2-1
CASSLWGGNQPQHF	-	TRBV13	many	TRBJ1-5
CASSVEQNTEAFF	-	TRBV9	few	TRBJ1-1
CASSESKRGLAGHEQYF	TRBD2	TRBV10-2	many	TRBJ2-7
CASSLGLALGEQYF	TRBD2	TRBV5-1	many	TRBJ2-7
CASSYGLNDEAFF	-	TRBV6-2/TRBV6-3	-	TRBJ1-1
CATQGYGRTEAFF	-	TRBV10-2	-	TRBJ1-1
CASSKTGGPNYGYTF	TRBD1	TRBV6-1	many	TRBJ1-2
CASSPVDAAGYTF	-	TRBV5-6	-	TRBJ1-2
CASSSPHRSYNSPLHF	-	TRBV12-3/TRBV12-4	-	TRBJ1-6
CASSRGYGISGELFF	-	TRBV7-2	many	TRBJ2-2
CASSLPPDEQYF	-	TRBV5-1	many	TRBJ2-7
CATSTTRGNTEAFF	-	TRBV15	-	TRBJ1-1
CASSPERGHNTEAFF	TRBD1	TRBV19	many	TRBJ1-1
CASRQQGATQPQHF	TRBD1	TRBV28	many	TRBJ1-5
CASSIAEGQGYNEQFF	TRBD1	TRBV5-1	many	TRBJ2-1
CASSPRMYGQADNEQFF	TRBD1	TRBV5-1	many	TRBJ2-1
CAWSAPPDTQYF	-	TRBV30	-	TRBJ2-3
CASSLGMGNTGELFF	-	TRBV7-3	many	TRBJ2-2
CASSVAAGASYEQYF	TRBD2	TRBV9	few	TRBJ2-7
CSASSPAGRSDTQYF	TRBD2	TRBV20-1	-	TRBJ2-3
CAWSSGRWTDTQYF	TRBD2	TRBV30	many	TRBJ2-3
CASSFSSGRRTGELFF	TRBD2	TRBV28	many	TRBJ2-2
CASSLGGDAFF	-	TRBV11-2	many	TRBJ1-1
CASSVDGTGGRKLFF	TRBD1	TRBV9	few	TRBJ1-4